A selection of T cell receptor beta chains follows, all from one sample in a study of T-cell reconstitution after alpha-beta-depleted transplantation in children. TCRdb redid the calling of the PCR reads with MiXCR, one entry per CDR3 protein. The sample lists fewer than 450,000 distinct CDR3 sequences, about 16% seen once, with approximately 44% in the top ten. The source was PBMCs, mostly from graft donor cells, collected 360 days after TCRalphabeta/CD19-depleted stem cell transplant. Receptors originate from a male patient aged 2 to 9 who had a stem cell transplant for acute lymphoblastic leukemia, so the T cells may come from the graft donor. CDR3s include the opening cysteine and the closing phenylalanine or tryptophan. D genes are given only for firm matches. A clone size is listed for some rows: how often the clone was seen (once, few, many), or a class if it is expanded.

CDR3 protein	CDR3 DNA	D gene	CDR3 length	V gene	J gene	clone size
CASSYTSGDQTSTDTQYF	TGTGCCAGCAGTTACACTAGCGGGGACCAAACTAGCACAGATACGCAGTATTTT	TRBD2	18	TRBV28	TRBJ2-3	few
CASGSTGVNEQFF	TGTGCTAGTGGTTCGACAGGGGTGAATGAGCAGTTCTTC	TRBD1	13	TRBV12-5	TRBJ2-1	-
CASSLTGASSYEQYF	TGTGCCAGCAGCTTAACTGGGGCCAGTTCCTACGAGCAGTACTTC	-	15	TRBV7-3	TRBJ2-7	few
CASSLTGGFTEAFF	TGTGCCAGCAGTTTGACAGGGGGCTTTACTGAAGCTTTCTTT	TRBD1	14	TRBV12-3/TRBV12-4	TRBJ1-1	-
CASSVLGNEQFF	TGTGCCAGCAGCGTCTTGGGCAATGAGCAGTTCTTC	-	12	TRBV9	TRBJ2-1	many
CASSLFYGGNTIYF	TGTGCCAGCAGTTTATTCTATGGGGGAAACACCATATATTTT	-	14	TRBV12-3/TRBV12-4	TRBJ1-3	many
CASSQGSGYTF	TGTGCCAGCAGTCAGGGGTCCGGCTACACCTTC	-	11	TRBV12-3/TRBV12-4	TRBJ1-2	-
CASSQDRDRSYEQYF	TGCGCCAGCAGCCAAGACCGGGACAGGTCCTACGAGCAGTACTTC	TRBD1	15	TRBV4-3	TRBJ2-7	few
CASSLKGQVFF	TGTGCCAGCAGTTTGAAGGGGCAAGTGTTTTTT	-	11	TRBV6-6	TRBJ1-4	few
CSVRGLAGGLEQFF	TGCAGCGTTCGGGGGCTAGCGGGAGGTCTTGAGCAGTTCTTC	TRBD2	14	TRBV29-1	TRBJ2-1	-
CASSQGARDLGYTF	TGCGCCAGCAGCCAAGGAGCCAGGGATCTTGGCTACACCTTC	-	14	TRBV4-3	TRBJ1-2	-
CSARGTPDNNEQFF	TGCAGTGCTAGAGGGACCCCGGACAATAATGAGCAGTTCTTC	-	14	TRBV20-1	TRBJ2-1	few
CSASPNAAYEQYF	TGCAGTGCTAGTCCAAACGCGGCCTACGAGCAGTACTTC	-	13	TRBV20-1	TRBJ2-7	few
CASSLGRNYEQYF	TGTGCCAGCAGCTTGGGGCGTAACTACGAGCAGTACTTC	-	13	TRBV5-6	TRBJ2-7	few
CASSLAGGLGTQYF	TGTGCCAGCAGTTTAGCCGGGGGGTTAGGGACCCAGTACTTC	TRBD2	14	TRBV12-3/TRBV12-4	TRBJ2-5	-
CASSPESKDTQYF	TGTGCCAGCAGTCCCGAATCGAAAGATACGCAGTATTTT	-	13	TRBV28	TRBJ2-3	-
CASSQAGGIPYEQYF	TGTGCCAGCAGCCAAGCGGGAGGGATTCCCTACGAGCAGTACTTC	TRBD2	15	TRBV3-1	TRBJ2-7	-